The 6 T cell receptor beta chains in this list originate from one sample, sequenced in a study of STAT5B mutations in CD4+ large granular lymphocyte leukemia. TCRdb's copy holds only in-frame clones and misses some; the assay was immunoSEQ multiplex PCR. The top ten clones hold less than 0.45% of a sample with about 40,000 clones, about 81% of them seen once. Sequenced sample: CD4+ T cells from blood buffy coats. The receptors stem from a human donor in good health.

The chain links TRBV19 to TRBJ1-1, with a tentative D call TRBD1 (6 bases). The CDR3 runs 13 residues. The V end was cut by 5 bases, the J end by 1 base, with 8 bases between. CDR1 LNHDA and CDR2 SQIVND come from the germline V gene (reference sequence). CDR3 sequence: CASSGQSNTEAFF. The CDR3 coding sequence is TGTGCCAGTAGTGGACAGTCGAACACTGAAGCTTTCTTT. The variable domain in full, with the rest retrieved from reference TRBV19 and TRBJ1-1, is DGGITQSPKYLFRKEGQNVTLSCEQNLNHDAMYWYRQDPGQGLRLIYYSQIVNDFQKGDIAEGYSVSREKKESFPLTVTSAQKNPTAFYLCASSGQSNTEAFFGQGTRLTVV.

This clone was seen a handful of times. The CDR3 region is CASRRTSGGGTEQFF. The CDR3 nucleotides are TGTGCCAGCAGAAGGACTAGCGGGGGGGGGACTGAGCAGTTCTTC. J is TRBJ2-1 and V is TRBV6-4; the match to TRBD2 covers 15 bases. The CDR3 is made up of 15 amino acids. The trim removed 6 bases at V and 9 bases at J, leaving 6 bases unmatched. Germline loops: CDR1 MRHNA, CDR2 SNTAGT.

The chain carries TRBV9 and TRBJ2-7; TRBD2 matches at 8 bases. CDR3 length: 16 amino acids. Germline values: CDR1 SGDLS, CDR2 YYNGEE. The junction had 7 bases not matched to a gene; V was cut back by 0 bases and J by 2 bases. CDR3 amino acids: CASSVVVRGDPYEQYF. CDR3 in DNA: TGTGCCAGCAGCGTAGTGGTGCGGGGGGACCCCTACGAGCAGTACTTC.

V usage is TRBV30 and J usage is TRBJ1-5; D gene uncertain. The CDR3 covers 13 residues. CDR1 GTSNPN and CDR2 SVGIG come from the germline V gene (reference sequence). Trimming removed 2 bases at V and 3 bases at J, with 8 bases between. This CDR3 reads CAWSTNDNQPQHF. The DNA of the CDR3 is TGTGCCTGGAGTACGAACGACAATCAGCCCCAGCATTTT.

This chain joins TRBV30 and TRBJ2-7; D uncertain. The CDR3 totals 11 residues. V was pared by 2 bases and J by 3 bases, with 5 bases between. From germline, CDR1 is GTSNPN and CDR2 SVGIG (reference sequence). CDR3 in amino acids: CAWSYSYEQYF. As DNA, the CDR3 is TGTGCCTGGAGTTACAGCTACGAGCAGTACTTC. Using reference TRBV30 and TRBJ2-7 for the parts outside the CDR3, the full variable domain is SQTIHQWPATLVQPVGSPLSLECTVEGTSNPNLYWYRQAAGRGLQLLFYSVGIGQISSEVPQNLSASRPQDRQFILSSKKLLLSDSGFYLCAWSYSYEQYFGPGTRLTVT.

This clone is a singleton in its sample. This sequence joins TRBV18 and TRBJ1-1; D is possibly TRBD1 (5 bases). The CDR3 totals 15 residues. The germline V gene encodes CDR1 KGHSH and CDR2 LQKENI. Trimming shortened V by 1 base and J by 1 base, and 10 bases separated the two germline ends. The CDR3 is CASSPLTESNTEAFF. CDR3 in DNA: TGTGCCAGCTCACCACTGACAGAATCGAACACTGAAGCTTTCTTT.